This passage covers 27 T cell receptor beta chains from one sample sequenced in a study of human T cells and chemical hapten exposure. TCRdb re-called the RACE reads with MiXCR, one entry per CDR3 protein. Among more than 80,000 distinct CDR3 sequences, 11% were seen once, and the ten largest hold 3.1%. The time point is: pre-sensitization, week 0. The treatment denotes: therapeutic diphenylcyclopropenone sensitization with weekly scalp DPC. The sequencing used whole blood, collected in connection with sensitization to the hapten diphenylcyclopropenone (DPC). These receptors were obtained from a woman aged 55 to 70 with alopecia areata. Some clones in this sample may be carry-over from other donors' samples.

This clonotype was seen more than once but under ten times. V is TRBV11-2 and J is TRBJ2-5, with 7 nucleotides matching TRBD1. Germline V CDR1 and CDR2: SGHAT, FQNNGV. Trimming took 4 bases from V and 4 from J; bases not matched to a gene: 6. The CDR3 is 14 amino acids. Written as DNA, the CDR3 is TGTGCCAGCAGCTCGGGGACAGCCGGAGAGACCCAGTACTTC. This sequence encodes CASSSGTAGETQYF.

This clonotype was observed a few times. The V gene is TRBV3-1, the J gene TRBJ2-7; perhaps TRBD2 as D (6 bases). V was trimmed by 3 bases and J by 6 bases, leaving 9 bases between them. Germline CDR1 is LGHDT and CDR2 is YNNKEL (reference sequence). This CDR3 is built from 12 residues. The CDR3, as DNA: TGTGCCAGCAGCCACATGACTAGCGAGCAGTACTTC. Its protein is CASSHMTSEQYF.

This clonotype was observed a handful of times. This chain links TRBV21-1 with TRBJ1-2. TRBV21-1 corresponds to a pseudogene. The CDR3 contains 13 residues. In DNA, the CDR3 is TGTGCCAGACCCGGGAGGTCCCGACGGGGCTACACCTTC. The encoded protein is CARPGRSRRGYTF.

This clonotype came up a few times. V gene TRBV7-9 combines with J gene TRBJ2-3; TRBD1 matches 7 bases. CDR3 length equals 14 residues. Trimming cost V 10 bases and J 1 base; bases outside gene matches: 8. Germline V gives CDR1 SEHNR, CDR2 FQNEAQ (reference sequence). The CDR3 DNA follows: TGTGCCACCAAGACAGGGCCCCGCACAGATACGCAGTATTTT. Translation gives CATKTGPRTDTQYF.

The chain employs TRBV29-1 and TRBJ2-4; D may be TRBD1 (6 bases). The V end lost 0 bases, the J end lost 13 bases, and 16 bases lay between the germline ends. This CDR3 region has 13 residues. Germline CDR1 SQVTM, CDR2 ANQGSEA. The CDR3 nucleotides are TGCAGCGTTGAAGATTGGGACAATCCAGCGCAGTACTTC. This gives the protein CSVEDWDNPAQYF.

The genes are TRBV29-1 and TRBJ2-7; no firm D call. Germline CDR1 is SQVTM and CDR2 is ANQGSEA. Trimming took off 6 bases at V and 2 bases at J, with 8 bases between the two ends. The CDR3 extends over 11 amino acids. In nucleotides, the CDR3 is TGCAGCGTCGGCATAGCCTACGAGCAGTACTTC. Translation: CSVGIAYEQYF.

This clonotype has at least ten counts. The chain is built from TRBV9 and TRBJ2-1; D ambiguous. The CDR3 runs to 12 residues. Germline loops: CDR1 SGDLS, CDR2 YYNGEE. The ends were cut back, 4 bases at V and 7 bases at J, with 9 bases in the middle. Here the CDR3 reads CASSQDPNEQFF. CDR3 DNA: TGTGCCAGCAGCCAAGACCCAAATGAGCAGTTCTTC.

This clonotype was seen a few times. The V and J genes are TRBV7-2 and TRBJ2-3; D is possibly TRBD2 (5 bases). Looked up from germline, CDR1 is SGHTA and CDR2 is FQGNSA. V was shortened by 5 bases and J by 2 bases, with 11 bases between the two germline ends. CDR3 length: 14 amino acids. The CDR3 DNA sequence: TGTGCCAGCAGCCCCTCGAGGGTCACAGATACGCAGTATTTT. Translation gives CASSPSRVTDTQYF.

Ten or more counts support this clonotype. The rearrangement links TRBV13 to TRBJ1-1, with 7 bases that match TRBD1. In germline, CDR1 is PRHDT, CDR2 FYEKMQ (reference sequence). V lost 11 bases and J lost 1; bases outside the gene matches: 4. CDR3 size: 12 residues. DNA for the CDR3: TGTGCCTCCAGGGGGACGAACACTGAAGCTTTCTTT. The encoded protein is CASRGTNTEAFF.

The chain has TRBV30 and TRBJ1-3; 9 bases agree with TRBD1. The CDR3 extends over 16 amino acids. V shed 2 bases and J 1 base; nucleotides not matched to a gene: 6. From germline, CDR1 is GTSNPN and CDR2 SVGIG (reference sequence). The CDR3 nucleotides read TGTGCCTGGAGTCCGACAGGGGGTCTTTCTGGAAACACCATATATTTT. This sequence encodes CAWSPTGGLSGNTIYF.

There are many counts of this clonotype. The genes are TRBV7-9 and TRBJ2-1; D is unresolved. This CDR3 has 16 residues. In germline, CDR1 is SEHNR, CDR2 FQNEAQ (reference sequence). Trimming took 2 bases from V and 1 from J, leaving 12 bases between them. CDR3: CASSLTPQQSYNEQFF. CDR3 sequence (DNA): TGTGCCAGCAGCTTAACTCCCCAGCAATCCTACAATGAGCAGTTCTTC.

This clonotype showed up many times. V gene TRBV11-2 combines with J gene TRBJ2-7; D remains unclear. Germline V gene data show CDR1 as SGHAT and CDR2 as FQNNGV. The CDR3 extends over 15 amino acids. Trimming shortened V by 0 bases and J by 1 base, and 10 bases separated the two germline ends. The CDR3 DNA reads TGTGCCAGCAGCTTAGAGCCCCTAGGATCCTACGAGCAGTACTTC. Protein: CASSLEPLGSYEQYF.

This clonotype showed up many times. V and J are TRBV3-1 and TRBJ2-1, with 9 bases matching TRBD1. The CDR3 is made up of 21 amino acids. Germline values: CDR1 LGHDT, CDR2 YNNKEL (reference sequence). J lost 3 bases, V lost 3 bases, and 21 bases had no gene match. The CDR3 region has the DNA TGTGCCAGCAGCCAGCCCGGACGGGGACAGGGTGGGGGATCAGTCTACAATGAGCAGTTCTTC. It is translated as CASSQPGRGQGGGSVYNEQFF.

This clonotype was seen at least ten times. V usage is TRBV6-5 and J usage is TRBJ2-7; 7 bases are a match to TRBD2. Germline CDR1 MNHEY, CDR2 SVGAGI. With 10 bases clipped from V and 2 bases from J, the junction kept 5 bases outside the gene matches. This CDR3 comprises 12 residues. This chain's CDR3 is CATRDYTYEQYF. DNA for the CDR3: TGTGCCACGAGGGACTACACCTACGAGCAGTACTTC.

The chain has TRBV5-1 and TRBJ2-5; D is undetermined. Germline V gene data show CDR1 as SGHRS and CDR2 as YFSETQ. Deletions cut 7 bases from V and 2 bases from J, with 9 bases between. The CDR3 covers 12 residues. CDR3 sequence (DNA): TGCGCCAGCGTTGGAACTCAAGAGACCCAGTACTTC. It specifies CASVGTQETQYF.

This clonotype was observed many times. The V and J genes are TRBV12-3 or TRBV12-4 and TRBJ1-2; D not certain. V was cut by 2 bases and J by 6 bases, with 13 bases left in between. This CDR3 contains 14 residues. This CDR3 reads CASSLMVWANGYTF. The CDR3, as DNA: TGTGCCAGCAGTTTAATGGTGTGGGCAAATGGCTACACCTTC.

This chain links TRBV29-1 with TRBJ1-4, with 7 bases fitting TRBD1. Per germline, CDR1 SQVTM and CDR2 ANQGSEA. The V gene end was trimmed by 7 bases and the J gene end by 5 bases; junction bases not matched to a gene: 4. The CDR3 spans 12 residues. The CDR3 here is CSGRGQNEKLFF. CDR3 sequence (DNA): TGCAGCGGCAGGGGACAGAATGAAAAACTGTTTTTT.

This clonotype was seen many times. This chain joins TRBV3-1 and TRBJ2-2; D ambiguous. Germline CDR1 is LGHDT and CDR2 is YNNKEL (reference sequence). The V gene lost 3 bases and the J gene lost 1 base, with 12 bases spanning the gap. The CDR3 extends over 16 amino acids. The CDR3 DNA sequence: TGTGCCAGCAGCCAGTCGCCCGGGCGGAACACCGGGGAGCTGTTTTTT. Protein product: CASSQSPGRNTGELFF.

This clonotype was recorded at least ten times. This chain links TRBV11-2 with TRBJ2-1; D is unclear. CDR3 length: 15 residues. V shed 2 bases and J shed 7 bases, with 15 bases lying between them. The germline V gene has CDR1 SGHAT and CDR2 FQNNGV. The CDR3 bases are TGTGCCAGCAGCTTATTTGACGGCCCACGGAATGAGCAGTTCTTC. Translation gives CASSLFDGPRNEQFF.

This clonotype was seen ten or more times. The rearrangement links TRBV7-2 to TRBJ1-2; 7 positions agree with TRBD1. V dropped 2 bases and J dropped 4; count of bases not matched to a gene: 13. Per the germline V gene, CDR1 is SGHTA and CDR2 is FQGNSA. The CDR3 has 17 residues. The CDR3 loop is CASSLRGWDSDSYGYTF. The CDR3 DNA is TGTGCCAGCAGCTTAAGAGGCTGGGACAGCGACAGCTATGGCTACACCTTC.

This clonotype was detected many times. The V gene is TRBV7-2, the J gene TRBJ1-5; D might be TRBD1 (6 bases). The CDR3 runs to 13 residues. Germline V CDR1 and CDR2: SGHTA, FQGNSA. The germline V and J ends were trimmed by 5 bases and 6 bases, with 11 bases remaining between them. As DNA, the CDR3 is TGTGCCAGCAGCATACAGGGATTTCAGCCCCAGCATTTT. This sequence encodes CASSIQGFQPQHF. The variable domain in full, completed from reference TRBV7-2 and TRBJ1-5, reads GAGVSQSPSNKVTEKGKDVELRCDPISGHTALYWYRQSLGQGLEFLIYFQGNSAPDKSGLPSDRFSAERTGGSVSTLTIQRTQQEDSAVYLCASSIQGFQPQHFGDGTRLSIL.

The sample holds a few counts of this clonotype. In nucleotides, the CDR3 is TGTGCCAGCAGCGTAGGATATGAGTCCGGGGAGCTGTTTTTT. Protein product: CASSVGYESGELFF. The chain couples TRBV9 to TRBJ2-2, with unresolved D. The V gene's germline CDR1 is SGDLS and CDR2 YYNGEE. The CDR3 extends over 14 amino acids. V shed 0 bases and J shed 6 bases, with 9 bases lying between them.

The chain combines TRBV5-1 with TRBJ2-3, with 9 bases that match TRBD2. V shed 6 bases, J shed 2 bases, and the junction held 4 bases outside the gene matches. CDR1 is SGHRS, CDR2 YFSETQ, per germline. This CDR3 is 14 amino acids long. The CDR3: CASMERGDTDTQYF. The CDR3, as DNA: TGCGCCAGCATGGAGCGGGGGGACACAGATACGCAGTATTTT.

In this sample, this clonotype turned up a few times. This chain links TRBV30 with TRBJ2-5; D might be TRBD1 or TRBD2, each matching 6 bases. Trimming left V 4 bases short and J 3 bases short, with 15 bases between. The CDR3 is 14 residues long. Germline assignment: CDR1 GTSNPN and CDR2 SVGIG (reference sequence). The CDR3 sequence is CAWKYGGQEETQYF. For the CDR3, the DNA is TGTGCCTGGAAGTACGGGGGCCAAGAAGAGACCCAGTACTTC.

This clonotype was seen a handful of times. The rearrangement links TRBV5-1 to TRBJ2-3; TRBD2 matches at 7 bases. Germline V gives CDR1 SGHRS, CDR2 YFSETQ. Losses at the gene ends were 4 bases for V and 5 bases for J; bases not matched to a gene: 7. This CDR3 spans 14 amino acids. CDR3 coding DNA: TGCGCCAGCAGCGCACTGGGACTACAAGATACGCAGTATTTT. It encodes CASSALGLQDTQYF.

This clonotype was found a few times. V usage is TRBV6-6 and J usage is TRBJ2-2, with D uncertain. Germline CDR1 MNHNY, CDR2 SVGAGI (reference sequence). Trimming took 0 bases from V and 7 from J, leaving 9 bases between them. The length of the CDR3 is 14 residues. The CDR3 reads CASSYSESHGELFF. CDR3 DNA: TGTGCCAGCAGTTACTCCGAGTCGCACGGGGAGCTGTTTTTT.

This chain joins TRBV27 and TRBJ1-1; 8 bases agree with TRBD1. The CDR3 is 13 amino acids. Germline assignment: CDR1 MNHEY and CDR2 SMNVEV (reference sequence). The V gene end was trimmed by 6 bases and the J gene end by 1 base; junction bases not matched to a gene: 1. CDR3 in amino acids: CASRDRANTEAFF. The CDR3 DNA is TGTGCCAGCAGGGACAGGGCGAACACTGAAGCTTTCTTT.